Below, one T cell receptor beta chain is given with its context. Antigen unknown. Primers included in the PCR were 60 Vbeta and 13 Jbeta primers. TCRdb keeps only in-frame clones here, not all; method: immunoSEQ multiplex PCR. The table includes 250,000 or so clones, about 90% detected once. The CDR3 extends over 15 amino acids. Trimming took off 4 bases at V and 1 base at J, with 10 bases between the two ends. Germline V gene sequence: CDR1 SGHTA, CDR2 FQGNSA. The entry originates in a study of cytomegalovirus exposure and HLA in healthy donors. Study-wide results and caveats: For most TCR sequences rarity was the rule, although some public TCRs occurred in many donors. Looking again later, the authors saw that most CMV-associated TCR beta chains seemed HLA-restricted.

This chain uses TRBV7-2 with TRBJ1-4; tentative D call: TRBD1 (6 bases). The sequence was obtained from a girl under 10 years old in good health and CMV-seronegative. Specimen: PBMCs. CDR3 protein: CASSSTGLTNEKLFF. Here the CDR3 DNA reads TGTGCCAGCAGCTCCACAGGGCTAACTAATGAAAAACTGTTTTTT.